This T cell receptor beta chain came from a study of blood T cell repertoires in COVID-19. About the study: The cDNA or gDNA used as material had been derived from T cells, B-cell-depleted T cells, or PBMCs.

This CDR3 region has 14 residues. Germline CDR1 is KGHSH and CDR2 is LQKENI. The V gene end was trimmed by 6 bases and the J gene end by 8 bases; junction bases not matched to a gene: 11. How the authors handled the data: It was from reference gene primer amplification that nucleated cell counts were estimated. Data came from immunoSEQ multiplex PCR; TCRdb stores just in-frame clones and leaves some out. V, J and clone size are those of that table, while D and trimming were read from the DNA. The table lists some 270,000 clones, around 86% of them singletons. Participants came from 20 to 25 US areas, aged about 18 to 95 years. Participants' own reports of clinical history determined their cohort assignment.

This clonotype was obtained from a woman aged 40 to 50 who had recovered from COVID-19. Sequencing input: PBMCs or T cells enriched from blood (not recorded which). V usage is TRBV18 and J usage is TRBJ1-2; 8 bases line up with TRBD1. Here the CDR3 reads CASSNEDRANGYTF. The CDR3 coding sequence is TGTGCCAGCTCCAACGAGGACAGGGCAAACGGCTACACCTTC. Supplemented by reference TRBV18 and TRBJ1-2, the full variable domain reads NAGVMQNPRHLVRRRGQEARLRCSPMKGHSHVYWYRQLPEEGLKFMVYLQKENIIDESGMPKERFSAEFPKEGPSILRIQQVVRGDSAAYFCASSNEDRANGYTFGSGTRLTVV.